Listed here are 8 T cell receptor beta chains from one sample, sequenced in a study of monozygotic twins with inflammatory bowel disease. TCRdb re-called the 5' RACE reads; every CDR3 protein appears as one record, without DNA. The ten top clones account for roughly 2.2%, within a sample of about 450,000 distinct CDR3 sequences. Specimen: blood. The receptors shown here come from a human donor with ulcerative colitis or Crohn's disease, or a healthy co-twin of an affected twin (not recorded which).

J is TRBJ2-1 and V is TRBV24-1; the D call from TCRdb, TRBD1, cannot be confirmed without DNA. Germline-derived CDR1 and CDR2 are KGHDR and SFDVKD. This CDR3 region has 14 residues. The CDR3 region is CATQGSGQYNEQFF.

This chain connects TRBV12-3 or TRBV12-4 to TRBJ2-2. The CDR3 sequence is 12 residues long. The CDR3 loop reads CASRENEGELFF.

The V gene is TRBV7-2, the J gene TRBJ2-3. Germline CDR1 and CDR2: SGHTA and FQGNSA. The length of the CDR3 is 15 residues. The CDR3 spells CASSLTAISTDTQYF. The full variable domain, with the rest looked up from reference TRBV7-2 and TRBJ2-3, is GAGVSQSPSNKVTEKGKDVELRCDPISGHTALYWYRQSLGQGLEFLIYFQGNSAPDKSGLPSDRFSAERTGGSVSTLTIQRTQQEDSAVYLCASSLTAISTDTQYFGPGTRLTVL.

This chain joins TRBV28 and TRBJ2-4; TCRdb selects TRBD1, and the lack of DNA leaves this call unchecked. This CDR3 has 16 amino acids. Germline CDR1 reads MDHEN; CDR2 reads SYDVKM. This CDR3 reads CASSLSDSLSRNIQYF.

The V and J genes are TRBV14 and TRBJ2-5; TCRdb calls TRBD1, which cannot be checked without DNA. Germline values: CDR1 SGHDN, CDR2 FVKESK. This CDR3 region has 13 residues. CDR3 amino acids: CASSQGTGVTQYF.

V and J are TRBV5-1 and TRBJ1-1. This CDR3 has 14 residues. CDR1 and CDR2 from the germline V gene are SGHRS and YFSETQ. This chain's CDR3 is CASTKERANTEAFF.

The chain carries TRBV29-1 and TRBJ2-2; with no DNA, the TCRdb D assignment of TRBD2 cannot be verified. This CDR3 contains 16 residues. The germline CDR1 and CDR2 sequences are SQVTM and ANQGSEA. CDR3 amino acids: CSVPRTSGSSGGELFF.

The chain couples TRBV10-3 to TRBJ1-6; checking the TCRdb D call of TRBD1 is not possible without DNA. The CDR3 sequence is 14 residues long. Germline-derived CDR1 and CDR2 are ENHRY and SYGVKD. This chain's CDR3 is CAIRAGQGNSPLHF.